Each of the 9 T cell receptor beta chains below was sequenced from the same sample in a study of beta chain features in type 1 diabetes (dated by TCRdb to the late 2010s). The library came from the immunoSEQ multiplex PCR assay. All of the isolated RNA was reverse transcribed with the High Capacity cDNA Reverse Transcription Kit, so expressed TCRB transcripts were sequenced. As stored in TCRdb, this immuneACCESS dataset retains in-frame rearrangements with V and J assigned. A fraction of the clones does not appear; measured against another copy, unresolved V genes explain less than half of the discrepancy, and the remainder lacks a known reason. This sample has around 450,000 clones in its table, and over 10% of those were observed once. The ten largest clones add up to approximately 0.05% of the sample. Specimen: naive CD4+ T cells from blood. The cell subset or site label of this sample denotes: true naive CD4+ T cells. All receptors derive from a woman aged 18 to 35 in good health.

This clone was seen only a few times. The V and J genes are TRBV29-1 and TRBJ2-2; D may correspond to TRBD1 or TRBD2 (5 bases each). The V gene's germline CDR1 is SQVTM and CDR2 ANQGSEA. The CDR3 is made up of 13 amino acids. Between the trimmed V and J ends, which lost 7 bases and 1 base, there was a span of 10 bases. CDR3 sequence reads: CSARDGNTGELFF. The CDR3 nucleotides are TGCAGCGCTCGGGACGGGAACACCGGGGAGCTGTTTTTT.

A few counts support this clone. The chain links TRBV25-1 to TRBJ1-2, with 7 bases identical to TRBD1. The CDR3 contains 15 residues. From germline, CDR1 is MGHDK and CDR2 SYGVNS. J lost 2 bases, V lost 6 bases, and 9 bases had no gene match. This CDR3 is CASRGTGTVNYGYTF. The CDR3 DNA reads TGTGCCAGCAGGGGGACCGGGACAGTGAACTATGGCTACACCTTC.

In its sample, this clone was seen a few times. The V and J genes are TRBV7-2 and TRBJ2-4; no definite D call. The CDR3 runs to 12 residues. CDR1 SGHTA and CDR2 FQGNSA come from the germline V gene. The V end was cut by 5 bases, the J end by 5 bases, with 7 bases between. CDR3 sequence (DNA): TGTGCCAGCAGCCGCCGAGAAAACATTCAGTACTTC. Amino acid sequence: CASSRRENIQYF.

This clone was recorded a few times. J is TRBJ2-5 and V is TRBV10-2, with 13 bases fitting TRBD2. The CDR3 runs to 13 residues. Germline V lookup: CDR1 WSHSY, CDR2 SAAADI. Trimming took 10 bases from V and 4 from J; bases not matched to a gene: 3. The CDR3 spells CATRTSGGETQYF. The CDR3 DNA reads TGCGCCACGCGGACTAGCGGGGGAGAGACCCAGTACTTC.

CDR3 residues: CASARVGGTDTQYF. CDR3 nucleotide sequence: TGCGCCAGCGCCCGGGTAGGGGGCACAGATACGCAGTATTTT. The rearrangement uses TRBV5-1 and TRBJ2-3; TRBD1 might be the D (5 bases). This CDR3 is 14 amino acids long. Germline CDR1 is SGHRS and CDR2 is YFSETQ. The germline V and J ends were trimmed by 7 bases and 1 base, with 13 bases remaining between them.

The sample holds a few counts of this clone. This chain joins TRBV28 and TRBJ1-1; tentative D call: TRBD1 (6 bases). Trimming left V 2 bases short and J 11 bases short, with 12 bases between. The germline CDR1 and CDR2 sequences are MDHEN and SYDVKM. The CDR3 has 12 residues. CDR3 in amino acids: CASSLRGAFAFF. In DNA form, the CDR3 reads TGTGCCAGCAGTTTAAGGGGGGCCTTCGCTTTCTTT.

This clone showed up just a few times. The chain joins TRBV5-1 to TRBJ1-3, with D uncertain. V lost 4 bases and J 0 bases, leaving 11 bases between the germline ends. CDR1 SGHRS and CDR2 YFSETQ come from the germline V gene. This CDR3 contains 15 residues. The CDR3 region has the DNA TGCGCCAGCAGCGTGATCGGGCCCTCTGGAAACACCATATATTTT. It specifies CASSVIGPSGNTIYF.

This clone was seen a handful of times. The sample holds other DNA sequences that translate to the same CDR3. The genes are TRBV28 and TRBJ2-1; D call uncertain. The germline V gene has CDR1 MDHEN and CDR2 SYDVKM. This CDR3 is 11 amino acids long. Trimming took off 2 bases at V and 10 bases at J, with 6 bases between the two ends. Here the CDR3 reads CASSLRGEQFF. For the CDR3, the DNA is TGTGCCAGCAGTTTAAGAGGCGAGCAGTTCTTC.

CDR3 DNA: TGTGCCAGCAGCTCGGACAGGCAAAATGGGCAGTTCTTC. It translates to CASSSDRQNGQFF. The chain combines TRBV21-1 with TRBJ2-1; the D call TRBD1 from the table was never checked on the DNA. TRBV21-1 is classified as a pseudogene. The CDR3 has 13 residues.